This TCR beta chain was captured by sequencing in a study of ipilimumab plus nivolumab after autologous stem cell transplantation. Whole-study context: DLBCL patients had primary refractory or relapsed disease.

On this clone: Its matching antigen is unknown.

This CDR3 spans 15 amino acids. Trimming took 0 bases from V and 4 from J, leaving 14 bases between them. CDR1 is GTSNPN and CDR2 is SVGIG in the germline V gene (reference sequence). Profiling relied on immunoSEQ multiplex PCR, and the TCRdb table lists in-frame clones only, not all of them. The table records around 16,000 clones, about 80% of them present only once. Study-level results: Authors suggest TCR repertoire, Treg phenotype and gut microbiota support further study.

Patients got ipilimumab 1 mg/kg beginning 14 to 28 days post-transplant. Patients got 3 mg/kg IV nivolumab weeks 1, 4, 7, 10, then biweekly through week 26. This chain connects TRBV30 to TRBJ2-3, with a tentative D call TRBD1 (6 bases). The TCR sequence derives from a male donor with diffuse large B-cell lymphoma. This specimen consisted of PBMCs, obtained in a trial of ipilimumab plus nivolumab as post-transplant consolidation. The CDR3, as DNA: TGTGCCTGGAGTGTAAGGCAGGGGTTCCCAGATACGCAGTATTTT. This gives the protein CAWSVRQGFPDTQYF.